The clone carrying this T cell receptor (beta chain) appeared many times. Individual cDNA molecules in this library carried unique molecular identifiers. Via MiXCR, TCRdb re-called the RACE reads, giving one row per CDR3 protein. Altogether about 300,000 distinct CDR3 sequences are present, around 5% being singletons, with the ten largest covering approximately 8.2%. Regarding time point: pre-sensitization, week 0. Treatment denoted: therapeutic diphenylcyclopropenone sensitization with weekly scalp DPC. The sample originates from a study of human T cells and chemical hapten exposure. Germline V gives CDR1 MNHNY, CDR2 SVGAGI (reference sequence). This CDR3 has 14 amino acids. V was pared by 10 bases and J by 0 bases, with 12 bases between.

The chain employs TRBV6-6 and TRBJ2-2, with D possibly TRBD2 on 6 matching bases. This receptor was taken from a woman between 18 and 29 years old with alopecia areata. Some clones in this sample may be carry-over from other donors' samples. The specimen comprised whole blood, sampled in connection with sensitization to the hapten diphenylcyclopropenone (DPC). The chain's CDR3 is CATKGGANTGELFF. In DNA form, the CDR3 reads TGTGCCACCAAGGGCGGGGCGAACACCGGGGAGCTGTTTTTT.